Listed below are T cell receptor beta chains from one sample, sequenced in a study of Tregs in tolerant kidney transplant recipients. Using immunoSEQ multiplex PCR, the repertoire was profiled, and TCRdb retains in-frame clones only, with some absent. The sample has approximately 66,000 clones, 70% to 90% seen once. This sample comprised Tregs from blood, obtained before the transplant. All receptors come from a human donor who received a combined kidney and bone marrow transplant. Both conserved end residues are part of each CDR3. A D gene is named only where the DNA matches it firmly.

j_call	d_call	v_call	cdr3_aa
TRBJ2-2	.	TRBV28	CASSPRSAPNTGELFF
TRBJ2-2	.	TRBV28	CASSRPNTGELFF
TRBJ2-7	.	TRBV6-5	CASSYSPSYEQYF
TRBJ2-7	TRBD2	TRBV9	CASSPDILAAEQYF
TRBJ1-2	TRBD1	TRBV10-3	CAISTDRGERYTF
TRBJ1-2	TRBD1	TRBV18	CASSPAAGGDYGYTF
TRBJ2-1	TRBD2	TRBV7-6	CASSPPGTSGEGAEQFF
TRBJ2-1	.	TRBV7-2	CASSLRRVDNEQFF
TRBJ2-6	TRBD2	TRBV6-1	CASGGGIGANVLTF
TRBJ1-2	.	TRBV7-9	CASSLTTVYGYTF
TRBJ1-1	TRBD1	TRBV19	CASSLTRTGPPRAEAFF
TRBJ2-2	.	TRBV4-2	CASSPLALGAGELFF
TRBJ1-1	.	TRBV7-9	CASSLAGNTEAFF
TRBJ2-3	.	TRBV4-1	CASSPFEIGGSDTQYF
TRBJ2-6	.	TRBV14	CASSPRKTGGANVLTF
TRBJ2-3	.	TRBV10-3	CATSLGELPDTQYF
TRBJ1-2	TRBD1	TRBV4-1	CASSSSQDRAGYTF
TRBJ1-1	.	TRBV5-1	CASRTDSQPGTEAFF
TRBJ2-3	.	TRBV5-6	CASSFRAPGRDTQYF
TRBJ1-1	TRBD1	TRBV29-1	CSVEGHGGTGWTTEAFF
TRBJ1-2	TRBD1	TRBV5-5	CASSWRDRVNYGYTF
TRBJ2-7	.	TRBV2	CASEAGQFYSYEQYF
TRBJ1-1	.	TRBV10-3	CAISEGGRGRSEAFF
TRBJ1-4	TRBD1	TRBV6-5	CASRAHGTGREKLFF
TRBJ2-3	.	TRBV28	CASSTALALDSTDTQYF
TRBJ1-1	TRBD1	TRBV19	CASSPYRQGFQNTEAFF